Each of the 18 T cell receptor beta chains below was sequenced from the same sample in a study of low-dose radiotherapy and immunotherapy resistance in tumors. As for time point: before trial treatment. The authors ran around 19 PCR cycles to amplify TCRs with a constant-region primer and V-primer adapter. Via MiXCR, TCRdb re-called the reads, giving one row per CDR3 protein. Found here are about 50,000 distinct CDR3 sequences, approximately 12% of them singletons; the top ten hold 6.2%. The source material was PBMCs, sampled before treatment. The source of these receptors is a female donor with ovarian cancer.

The sample holds many counts of this clonotype. The chain has TRBV6-5 and TRBJ2-5; 10 bases line up with TRBD1. Germline V lookup: CDR1 MNHEY, CDR2 SVGAGI. CDR3 length: 15 amino acids. V shed 2 bases and J 3 bases; nucleotides not matched to a gene: 3. CDR3 DNA: TGTGCCAGCAGTTACGGGACAGGGGTAAAAGAGACCCAGTACTTC. This translates into CASSYGTGVKETQYF.

The V and J genes are TRBV2 and TRBJ2-5, with D hard to call. Deletions cut 0 bases from V and 7 bases from J, with 6 bases between. Germline loops: CDR1 SNHLY, CDR2 FYNNEI. CDR3 size: 12 residues. CDR3 bases: TGTGCCAGCAGTGAAGCGAGAGGGACCCAGTACTTC. It is translated as CASSEARGTQYF.

This clonotype was found many times. The genes are TRBV6-1 and TRBJ2-2; possible D gene TRBD2, 5 bases. Per the germline V gene, CDR1 is MNHNS and CDR2 is SASEGT. CDR3 length: 13 amino acids. Trimming cost V 8 bases and J 2 bases, with 9 bases left between them. CDR3 sequence (DNA): TGTGCCAGCTGGGAGAGCAACACCGGGGAGCTGTTTTTT. This sequence encodes CASWESNTGELFF.

CDR3 in amino acids: CASSTHRGSGNTIYF. CDR3 bases: TGTGCCAGCAGCACCCACAGGGGCTCTGGAAACACCATATATTTT. The chain has TRBV21-1 and TRBJ1-3; the table assigns TRBD1, which was not confirmed against the DNA. TRBV21-1 is an annotated pseudogene. This CDR3 has 15 residues.

This clonotype has ten or more counts. This rearrangement joins TRBV28 to TRBJ1-3; tentative D call: TRBD1 (6 bases). Germline V gene data show CDR1 as MDHEN and CDR2 as SYDVKM. This CDR3 contains 14 residues. V shed 3 bases and J shed 4 bases, with 10 bases lying between them. The CDR3: CASSFQGGGNTIYF. CDR3 DNA: TGTGCCAGCAGTTTTCAAGGGGGAGGAAACACCATATATTTT.

This clonotype was seen ten or more times. The chain is built from TRBV20-1 and TRBJ2-3; TRBD2 agrees at 8 bases. The CDR3 has 13 residues. From germline, CDR1 is DFQATT and CDR2 SNEGSKA (reference sequence). J lost 2 bases, V lost 3 bases, and 1 base had no gene match. CDR3 region: CSASGGATDTQYF. The CDR3 DNA sequence: TGCAGTGCTAGCGGGGGGGCCACAGATACGCAGTATTTT.

At least ten counts were recorded for this clonotype. V and J are TRBV20-1 and TRBJ2-1, with D maybe TRBD2 (5 bases). Trimming pared 8 bases from V and 8 bases from J, leaving 19 bases between. Germline V gene lookup returns CDR1 DFQATT and CDR2 SNEGSKA (reference sequence). This CDR3 comprises 13 residues. CDR3 residues: CSSQRAGFDEQFF. CDR3 bases: TGCAGTTCACAAAGGGCGGGCTTCGATGAGCAGTTCTTC.

This clonotype was counted at least ten times. The rearrangement joins TRBV11-1 to TRBJ2-5; 10 nucleotides align to TRBD2. Unmatched junction bases numbered 5, after V lost 5 bases and J lost 5 bases. CDR1 is SGHAT, CDR2 FQDESV, per germline (reference sequence). CDR3 length equals 14 residues. The CDR3 nucleotides read TGTGCCAGCAGCCAAGCGGGGGGGTTGGAGACCCAGTACTTC. This translates into CASSQAGGLETQYF.

At least ten counts were recorded for this clonotype. V is TRBV6-1 and J is TRBJ1-3, with a weak D call TRBD1 (5 bases). From germline, CDR1 is MNHNS and CDR2 SASEGT. Trimming left V 1 base short and J 2 bases short, with 9 bases between. CDR3 length equals 15 residues. The CDR3 DNA is TGTGCCAGCAGTGAAGGACAGTTCACTGGAAACACCATATATTTT. Its translation: CASSEGQFTGNTIYF.

This clonotype was observed many times. In DNA, the CDR3 is TGTGCTAGTGGTTTGGTAACGGGGGCTCGGACCGGGGAGCTGTTTTTT. Protein product: CASGLVTGARTGELFF. This sequence joins TRBV12-5 and TRBJ2-2, with D perhaps matching TRBD1 or TRBD2 (6 bases each). V lost 0 bases and J 5 bases, leaving 13 bases between the germline ends. CDR1 LGHNT and CDR2 FRNRAP come from the germline V gene. CDR3 size: 16 residues.

The sample holds a few counts of this clonotype. The V and J genes are TRBV6-6 and TRBJ1-5; D possibly corresponds to TRBD1 (5 bases). Germline assignment: CDR1 MNHNY and CDR2 SVGAGI (reference sequence). This CDR3 region has 15 residues. Trimming removed 5 bases from V and 0 bases from J, with 11 bases in between. CDR3 sequence: CASSLTGASNQPQHF. In DNA, the CDR3 is TGTGCCAGCAGTCTTACAGGTGCTAGCAATCAGCCCCAGCATTTT.

This clonotype appeared many times. The chain uses TRBV19 and TRBJ2-5; 7 bases fit TRBD1. The CDR3 has 15 amino acids. Germline trimming cut 3 bases from V and 3 bases from J; bases unmatched to any gene: 7. CDR1 LNHDA and CDR2 SQIVND come from the germline V gene (reference sequence). CDR3 DNA sequence: TGTGCCAGTAGTATCTTGTTGGGACAGAAAGAGACCCAGTACTTC. It yields the protein CASSILLGQKETQYF.

This clonotype was found many times. V is TRBV5-4 and J is TRBJ2-2; D possibly corresponds to TRBD2 (6 bases). V was clipped by 2 bases and J by 0 bases, with 17 bases between them. Germline values: CDR1 SGHNT, CDR2 YYREEE (reference sequence). This CDR3 is built from 18 residues. CDR3 region: CASSLAGRGSTNTGELFF. DNA of the CDR3: TGTGCCAGCAGCTTAGCCGGACGGGGGAGTACGAACACCGGGGAGCTGTTTTTT.

Remarks on this clonotype: A far more abundant clone sits one base away, making this likely a read error. This chain uses TRBV5-1 with TRBJ2-4, with 10 positions matching TRBD1. Trimming took 0 bases from V and 13 from J; bases not matched to a gene: 16. The CDR3 is 17 residues long. Germline V gene sequence: CDR1 SGHRS, CDR2 YFSETQ. In DNA, the CDR3 is TGCGCCAGCAGCTTGGGGACAGGGGGGCCCGTCTACAATGAGCAGTACTTC. Its protein is CASSLGTGGPVYNEQYF. The complete variable domain, with remaining parts taken from reference TRBV5-1 and TRBJ2-4, reads KAGVTQTPRYLIKTRGQQVTLSCSPISGHRSVSWYQQTPGQGLQFLFEYFSETQRNKGNFPGRFSGRQFSNSRSEMNVSTLELGDSALYLCASSLGTGGPVYNEQYFGAGTRLSVL.

This clonotype was observed many times. The V call is TRBV10-3, the J call TRBJ2-7, with TRBD2 as a possible D gene (6 bases). The CDR3 has 16 amino acids. V lost 0 bases and J lost 3, with 15 bases in between. Germline V gene lookup returns CDR1 ENHRY and CDR2 SYGVKD. In DNA form, the CDR3 reads TGTGCCATCAGTGAGTCGACTCAAGCGGGCGGCTACGAGCAGTACTTC. This codes for CAISESTQAGGYEQYF.

This clonotype was recorded a few times. The V call is TRBV9, the J call TRBJ1-4; unclear D gene. Germline V gene sequence: CDR1 SGDLS, CDR2 YYNGEE. Trimming cost V 4 bases and J 2 bases, with 12 bases left between them. CDR3 length: 15 amino acids. In DNA, the CDR3 is TGTGCCAGCAGCCCCCGCCACGGGACTAATGAAAAACTGTTTTTT. Translated: CASSPRHGTNEKLFF.

This clonotype was counted many times. The J gene is TRBJ2-2, the V gene TRBV5-6; no definite D call. V lost 0 bases and J lost 5, with 8 bases in between. CDR1 is SGHDT, CDR2 YYEEEE, per germline. This CDR3 has 14 residues. In DNA form, the CDR3 reads TGTGCCAGCAGCTTGGGATGGGGTACCGGGGAGCTGTTTTTT. This sequence encodes CASSLGWGTGELFF.

This clonotype is deemed medium-sized. In DNA form, the CDR3 reads TGTGCCAGCACCATAGCAGGGACCGCTGGCTACACCTTC. Amino acids: CASTIAGTAGYTF. The V gene is TRBV28, the J gene TRBJ1-2; D perhaps matches TRBD1 (5 bases). V was trimmed by 7 bases and J by 7 bases, leaving 16 bases between them. Germline V gives CDR1 MDHEN, CDR2 SYDVKM. This CDR3 has 13 amino acids.